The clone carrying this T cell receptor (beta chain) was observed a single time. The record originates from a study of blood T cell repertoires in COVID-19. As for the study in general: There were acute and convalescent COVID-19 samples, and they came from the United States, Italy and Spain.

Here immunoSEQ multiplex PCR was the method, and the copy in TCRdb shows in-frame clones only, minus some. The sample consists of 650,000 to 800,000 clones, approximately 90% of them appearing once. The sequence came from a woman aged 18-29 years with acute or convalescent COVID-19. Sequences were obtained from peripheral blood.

CDR3 region: CASGASYNSPLHF. CDR3 DNA sequence: TGTGCCAGCGGGGCATCCTATAATTCACCCCTCCACTTT. The chain carries TRBV27 and TRBJ1-6, with a tentative D call TRBD1 (5 bases). The V end lost 8 bases, the J end lost 1 base, and 6 bases lay between the germline ends. The CDR3 consists of 13 residues. CDR1 and CDR2 (germline): MNHEY, SMNVEV (reference sequence).